The text below deals with one T cell receptor (beta chain). With 6 bases removed from V and 4 bases from J, the gap between germline ends came to 12 bases. Looked up from germline, CDR1 is SNHLY and CDR2 is FYNNEI. The CDR3 runs 14 residues. TCRdb's copy holds only in-frame clones and misses some; the assay was immunoSEQ multiplex PCR. The sample yields roughly 2,000 clones, 82% seen once. The record originates from a study of immune evolution from preneoplasia to lung adenocarcinoma. This TCR came from a person in their fifties with lung adenocarcinoma. The chain has TRBV2 and TRBJ1-4, with unresolved D. Sequencing used FFPE invasive lung adenocarcinoma tissue. The CDR3 DNA reads TGTGCCAGCAGCTACGGGGTGTTTAATGAAAAACTGTTTTTT. Translating it yields CASSYGVFNEKLFF.